Many counts were recorded for the clone carrying this T cell receptor (beta chain). The data were obtained in a study of T cells in Graves' hyperthyroidism and ophthalmopathy. Using RNA transcripts as the source, TCR beta CDR3 regions were amplified. An initial round of RT-PCR targeting the TCR CDR3 relied on the HTBI primer set. Using its own MiXCR run on the multiplex PCR reads, TCRdb lists one record per CDR3 protein. The sample shows around 280,000 distinct CDR3 sequences, approximately 14% of them seen only once. Newly diagnosed hyperthyroidism patients aged 18 to 65 years had disease lasting under 2 months. The PBMCs had their origin in about 9.7 ml of fresh peripheral blood. The TCR was taken from a woman between 40 and 55 years old with Graves' hyperthyroidism. Sequencing was performed on blood.

The CDR3 protein is CASKAGAAYNSPLHF. The CDR3 nucleotides are TGTGCCAGCAAGGCGGGGGCGGCCTATAATTCACCCCTCCACTTT. The rearrangement links TRBV2 to TRBJ1-6; D may be TRBD1 (6 bases). The germline V and J ends were trimmed by 7 bases and 2 bases, with 12 bases remaining between them. The CDR3 contains 15 residues. CDR1 and CDR2 (germline): SNHLY, FYNNEI.